Reported below is one TCR beta chain. It has no known antigen specificity. No base qualities exist here, and no much larger clone lies one base off it. The sample comes from a study of T-cell memory formation after mild COVID-19 listed by TCRdb under 2021. Regarding the complete study: TCR sequence clusters from the two donors were found to be largely donor specific. Longitudinal TCRalpha and TCRbeta repertoire sequencing tracked T-cell clones expanding and contracting after mild COVID-19 in a couple of donors. The cohort comprised two young, previously healthy adult volunteers, one female and one male. The paper as a whole reports these results and caveats: Contracting CD4+ clones were located mainly in the CM and EM memory subsets, whereas CD8+ clones were found to be enriched in EMRA. Some responding clones were detected in pre-infection memory, suggesting pre-existing cross-reactive memory T cells joined the SARS-CoV-2 response. Whether the second-wave clones peaking on day 37 were SARS-CoV-2 specific was not confirmed. The study included only a couple of mild cases, and larger cohorts that include severe cases with pre-infection samples were judged to be necessary. From day 15 to 85, contracting clones showed balanced CD4/CD8 phenotypes, whereas a second wave of clones that expanded from day 15 to 37 leaned towards CD4+.

Between the V and J ends, shortened by 3 bases and 0 bases respectively, the junction contains 13 bases. The CDR3 measures 16 amino acids from cysteine to phenylalanine. Only the CDR3 region is kept as DNA, spanning 48 bases read in frame from base 1. The germline V gene encodes CDR1 SGHRS and CDR2 YFSETQ. Ficoll-Paque density gradient centrifugation was used to isolate PBMCs. Instrument on record: Illumina NovaSeq 6000. Using 5'RACE with constant-segment primers, TCRalpha and TCRbeta cDNA libraries were constructed, with sample barcodes and unique molecular identifiers added in the process. Trizol reagent was used to extract RNA from every sample. Amplification of the libraries took two PCR steps, and the second step added a second sample barcode plus Illumina TruSeq adapters. The libraries were sequenced on an Illumina NovaSeq using 2 x 150 bp paired-end reads. The published analysis was carried out like this. The reads were demultiplexed and collapsed into UMI-guided consensus sequences using migec v1.2.7. Using mixcr v2.1.11, UMI consensuses were aligned to TRA and TRB V and J templates and then assembled into clonotypes. A clonotype was counted as expanded or contracted only when both edgeR and NoisET called the clonotype significant, with the noise models trained on biological replicates. For edgeR calls, a false discovery rate-adjusted p below 0.01 and a log2 fold-change threshold of 1 were applied. As an exploratory analysis of dynamics, PCA with hierarchical clustering was applied to max-normalized trajectories of the 1000 most abundant clonotypes. Separately sequenced CD4+ and CD8+ repertoires were used to assign a CD4 or CD8 phenotype to each responding clone. TCRdb took the public reads, trimmed them with fastp at Q25, ran MiXCR for clone calling and kept in-frame beta chains. Every entry covers one CDR3 protein and lists the most common genes and DNA from its rows. TCRdb's processing, not the study's, gives the V and J calls here. The sample records 140,000 or so distinct CDR3 sequences, 14% of which are singletons. The ten largest clones capture roughly 28% of the sample.

This receptor was taken from an adult woman who had mild COVID-19 (a few samples of this study predate the infection). The sample titles of this study are shuffled in the database, so cell type and time point are left out; the donor was told from shared clones. The sequenced sample consisted of PBMCs or a T cell subset sorted from them (not recorded which). In this chain, TRBV5-1 is recombined with TRBJ2-1; the D gene could be TRBD1 or TRBD2, each one agreeing over 5 bases. The DNA sequence is given as TGCGCCAGCAGCTGGGGGTTTACTGACTCCTACAATGAGCAGTTCTTC. It is translated as CASSWGFTDSYNEQFF.